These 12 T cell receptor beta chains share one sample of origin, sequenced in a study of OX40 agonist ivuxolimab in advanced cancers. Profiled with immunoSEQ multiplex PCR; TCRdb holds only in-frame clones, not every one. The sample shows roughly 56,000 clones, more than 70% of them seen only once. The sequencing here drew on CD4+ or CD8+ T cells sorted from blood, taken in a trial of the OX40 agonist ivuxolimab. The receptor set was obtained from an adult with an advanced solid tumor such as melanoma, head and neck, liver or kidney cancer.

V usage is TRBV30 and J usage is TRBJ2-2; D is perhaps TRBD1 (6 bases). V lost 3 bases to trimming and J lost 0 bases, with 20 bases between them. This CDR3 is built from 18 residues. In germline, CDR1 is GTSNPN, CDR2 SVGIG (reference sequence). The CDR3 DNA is TGTGCCTGGAGAGTCGCAGGGGCACTTTCTCCGAACACCGGGGAGCTGTTTTTT. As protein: CAWRVAGALSPNTGELFF.

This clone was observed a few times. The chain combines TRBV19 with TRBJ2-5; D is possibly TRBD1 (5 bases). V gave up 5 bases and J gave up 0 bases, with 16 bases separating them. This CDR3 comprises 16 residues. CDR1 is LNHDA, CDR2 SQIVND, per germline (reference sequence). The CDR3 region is CASSPPRQTYQETQYF. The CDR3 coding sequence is TGTGCCAGTAGTCCACCCCGACAGACCTACCAAGAGACCCAGTACTTC. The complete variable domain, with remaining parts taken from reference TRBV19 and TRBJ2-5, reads DGGITQSPKYLFRKEGQNVTLSCEQNLNHDAMYWYRQDPGQGLRLIYYSQIVNDFQKGDIAEGYSVSREKKESFPLTVTSAQKNPTAFYLCASSPPRQTYQETQYFGPGTRLLVL.

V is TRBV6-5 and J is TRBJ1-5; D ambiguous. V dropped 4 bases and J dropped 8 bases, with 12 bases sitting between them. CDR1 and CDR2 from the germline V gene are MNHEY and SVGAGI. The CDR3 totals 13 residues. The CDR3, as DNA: TGTGCCAGCAGTTCCATATATGGGGAGCCCCAGCATTTT. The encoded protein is CASSSIYGEPQHF.

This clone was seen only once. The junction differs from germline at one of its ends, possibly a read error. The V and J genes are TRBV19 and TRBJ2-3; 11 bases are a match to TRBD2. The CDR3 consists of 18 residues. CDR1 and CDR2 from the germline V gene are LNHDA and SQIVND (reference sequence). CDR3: CASSMIVSGGAGTDAQYF. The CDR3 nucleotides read TGTGCCAGTAGTATGATCGTTAGCGGGGGGGCCGGGACAGATGCGCAGTATTTT.

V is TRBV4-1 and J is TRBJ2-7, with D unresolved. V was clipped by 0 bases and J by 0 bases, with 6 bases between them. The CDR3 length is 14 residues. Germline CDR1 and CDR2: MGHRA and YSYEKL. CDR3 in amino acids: CASSQDYSSYEQYF. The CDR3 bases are TGCGCCAGCAGCCAAGATTACAGCTCCTACGAGCAGTACTTC.

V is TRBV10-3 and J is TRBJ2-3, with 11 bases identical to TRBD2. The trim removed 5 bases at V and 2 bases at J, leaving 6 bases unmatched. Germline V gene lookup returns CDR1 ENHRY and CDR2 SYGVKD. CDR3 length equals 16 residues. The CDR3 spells CAISPSSGGITDTQYF. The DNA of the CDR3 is TGTGCCATCAGTCCCTCTAGCGGGGGGATCACAGATACGCAGTATTTT.

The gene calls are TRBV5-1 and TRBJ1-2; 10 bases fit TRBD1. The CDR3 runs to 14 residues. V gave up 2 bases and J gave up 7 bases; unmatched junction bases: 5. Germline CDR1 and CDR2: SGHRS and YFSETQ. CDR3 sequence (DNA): TGCGCCAGCAGCTTCGGACAGGGGGGAAGTGGCTACACCTTC. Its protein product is CASSFGQGGSGYTF.

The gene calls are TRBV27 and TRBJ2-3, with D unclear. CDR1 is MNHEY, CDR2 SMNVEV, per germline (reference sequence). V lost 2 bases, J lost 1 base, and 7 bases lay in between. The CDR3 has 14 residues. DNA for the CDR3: TGTGCCAGCAGTTTAGCCGCCGGCACAGATACGCAGTATTTT. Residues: CASSLAAGTDTQYF.

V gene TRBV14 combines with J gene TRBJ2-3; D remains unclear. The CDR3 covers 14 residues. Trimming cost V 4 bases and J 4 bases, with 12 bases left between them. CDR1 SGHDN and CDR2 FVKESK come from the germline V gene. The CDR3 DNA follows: TGTGCCAGCAGCCTCAGTGGGTGGGCAGATACGCAGTATTTT. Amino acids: CASSLSGWADTQYF.

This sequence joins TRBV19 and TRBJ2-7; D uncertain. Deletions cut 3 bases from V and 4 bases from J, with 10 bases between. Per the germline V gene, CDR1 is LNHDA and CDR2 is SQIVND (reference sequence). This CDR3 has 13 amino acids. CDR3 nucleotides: TGTGCCAGTAGTATCGGCCGGGCTTACGAGCAGTACTTC. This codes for CASSIGRAYEQYF.

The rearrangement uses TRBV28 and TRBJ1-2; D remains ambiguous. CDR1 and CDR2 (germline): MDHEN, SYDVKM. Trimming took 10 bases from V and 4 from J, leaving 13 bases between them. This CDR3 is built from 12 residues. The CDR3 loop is CAILVDTYGYTF. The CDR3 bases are TGTGCCATCCTAGTAGACACCTATGGCTACACCTTC.

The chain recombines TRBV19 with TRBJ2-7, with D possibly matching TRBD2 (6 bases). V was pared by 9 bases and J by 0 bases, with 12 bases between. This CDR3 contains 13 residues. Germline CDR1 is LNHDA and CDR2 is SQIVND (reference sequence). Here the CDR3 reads CASGTHGSYEQYF. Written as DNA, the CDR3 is TGTGCCAGCGGGACTCATGGCTCCTACGAGCAGTACTTC. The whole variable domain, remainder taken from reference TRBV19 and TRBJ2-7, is DGGITQSPKYLFRKEGQNVTLSCEQNLNHDAMYWYRQDPGQGLRLIYYSQIVNDFQKGDIAEGYSVSREKKESFPLTVTSAQKNPTAFYLCASGTHGSYEQYFGPGTRLTVT.